The 22 T cell receptor beta chains in this list originate from one sample, sequenced in a study of T cell responses to AZD1222 COVID-19 vaccine (dated by TCRdb to about 2021). Explained via the paper, the time point label denotes: baseline before first vaccination. Libraries were constructed by the immunoSEQ multiplex PCR assay. TCRdb limited this immuneACCESS table to in-frame rearrangements with V and J called. A share of clones is missing; checked studies link under half to unresolved V genes, and the rest is unexplained. This sample is represented by 90,000 to 130,000 clones; roughly 80% of them were singletons. The top ten hold about 9.4% of the sample. Sequenced material: peripheral blood, taken on day 0 of AZD1222 vaccination. The receptors derive from an adult in good health.

This chain links TRBV19 with TRBJ1-2; D gene ambiguous. Germline CDR1 reads LNHDA; CDR2 reads SQIVND (reference sequence). This CDR3 is 13 amino acids long. With 1 base removed from V and 2 bases from J, the gap between germline ends came to 5 bases. CDR3 in amino acids: CASSIARNYGYTF. Written as DNA, the CDR3 is TGTGCCAGTAGTATAGCACGGAACTATGGCTACACCTTC. Complete variable domain (other parts from reference TRBV19 and TRBJ1-2): DGGITQSPKYLFRKEGQNVTLSCEQNLNHDAMYWYRQDPGQGLRLIYYSQIVNDFQKGDIAEGYSVSREKKESFPLTVTSAQKNPTAFYLCASSIARNYGYTFGSGTRLTVV.

This clone appeared a single time. The chain carries TRBV18 and TRBJ2-1, with 8 nucleotides matching TRBD2. Per the germline V gene, CDR1 is KGHSH and CDR2 is LQKENI. The CDR3 is 15 residues long. Trimming at V came to 4 bases and at J to 2 bases, leaving 4 bases not matched to a gene. The CDR3, as DNA: TGTGCCAGCTCACTGCGGGGGGCGCCCTACAATGAGCAGTTCTTC. Its translation: CASSLRGAPYNEQFF.

V usage is TRBV7-3 and J usage is TRBJ2-2; 8 bases agree with TRBD1. The CDR3 spans 17 residues. Germline V gene data show CDR1 as SGHTA and CDR2 as FQGTGA. Unmatched junction bases numbered 13, after V lost 1 base and J lost 9 bases. This CDR3 reads CASSLKGPGGNSRELFF. The CDR3 DNA is TGTGCCAGCAGCTTAAAAGGTCCAGGGGGCAATTCCAGGGAGCTGTTTTTT.

This clone was detected only once. The CDR3 bases are TGTGCCAGCAGCTTGGCCGGGACAGGGAATGAAAAACTGTTTTTT. The encoded protein is CASSLAGTGNEKLFF. The genes are TRBV5-8 and TRBJ1-4, with 9 bases fitting TRBD1. Trimming took 0 bases from V and 5 from J; bases not matched to a gene: 2. This CDR3 contains 15 residues. Per the germline V gene, CDR1 is SGHTS and CDR2 is YDEGEE.

The chain joins TRBV28 to TRBJ1-2; D is perhaps TRBD1 (5 bases). From germline, CDR1 is MDHEN and CDR2 SYDVKM. V gave up 2 bases and J gave up 13 bases, with 20 bases separating them. The CDR3 sequence is 14 residues long. CDR3 nucleotides: TGTGCCAGCAGTTTACAAGTTCTTCGGTCAGGGATCACCTTC. The encoded protein is CASSLQVLRSGITF.

This clone was picked up one time. This chain's CDR3 is CASSPGDHYGYTF. For the CDR3, the DNA is TGTGCCAGCAGCCCGGGCGATCACTATGGCTACACCTTC. The chain joins TRBV11-2 to TRBJ1-2; D is undetermined. The CDR3 length is 13 residues. The germline CDR1 and CDR2 sequences are SGHAT and FQNNGV. Trimming took off 5 bases at V and 3 bases at J, with 10 bases between the two ends. Complete variable domain (other parts from reference TRBV11-2 and TRBJ1-2): EAGVAQSPRYKIIEKRQSVAFWCNPISGHATLYWYQQILGQGPKLLIQFQNNGVVDDSQLPKDRFSAERLKGVDSTLKIQPAKLEDSAVYLCASSPGDHYGYTFGSGTRLTVV.

This clone was counted ten times or more. This chain connects TRBV28 to TRBJ2-1; D call uncertain. The ends were cut back, 6 bases at V and 6 bases at J, with 9 bases in the middle. Germline lookup yields CDR1 MDHEN and CDR2 SYDVKM. There are 12 residues in the CDR3. This CDR3 is CASSPNFNEQFF. In DNA form, the CDR3 reads TGTGCCAGCAGCCCAAATTTCAATGAGCAGTTCTTC. The full variable domain, its missing parts supplied by reference TRBV28 and TRBJ2-1, is DVKVTQSSRYLVKRTGEKVFLECVQDMDHENMFWYRQDPGLGLRLIYFSYDVKMKEKGDIPEGYSVSREKKERFSLILESASTNQTSMYLCASSPNFNEQFFGPGTRLTVL.

The chain links TRBV19 to TRBJ2-6, with 12 bases that match TRBD2. J was trimmed by 1 base and V by 6 bases; bases with no gene match: 7. Germline lookup yields CDR1 LNHDA and CDR2 SQIVND (reference sequence). The CDR3 totals 18 residues. The CDR3 sequence: CASRPLAGGGSGANVLTF. In DNA form, the CDR3 reads TGTGCCAGTAGACCTCTAGCGGGAGGGGGGTCTGGGGCCAACGTCCTGACTTTC.

J is TRBJ1-1 and V is TRBV28; D is ambiguous. V lost 7 bases and J lost 4, with 13 bases in between. The CDR3 spans 13 residues. Looked up from germline, CDR1 is MDHEN and CDR2 is SYDVKM. Here the CDR3 DNA reads TGTGCCAGCACCCTACCTGGGGTCACTGAAGCTTTCTTT. It specifies CASTLPGVTEAFF.

This CDR3 is CASSASPSWVPAGSTEAFF. The CDR3 DNA is TGTGCCAGCTCAGCCTCCCCGTCTTGGGTCCCGGCCGGTAGCACTGAAGCTTTCTTT. The rearrangement uses TRBV18 and TRBJ1-1, with no clear D. Trimming left V 5 bases short and J 4 bases short, with 29 bases between. CDR3 size: 19 residues. The germline CDR1 and CDR2 sequences are KGHSH and LQKENI.

The chain links TRBV5-5 to TRBJ1-6; weak D call: TRBD1 (5 bases). Trimming took 0 bases from V and 0 from J, leaving 13 bases between them. The CDR3 runs to 18 residues. Per germline, CDR1 SGHKS and CDR2 YYEKEE (reference sequence). As DNA, the CDR3 is TGTGCCAGCAGCTTGGACGTGGGACGGAGCTCCTATAATTCACCCCTCCACTTT. It is translated as CASSLDVGRSSYNSPLHF.

The chain couples TRBV5-5 to TRBJ1-3, with 7 bases lining up with TRBD1. The germline V gene encodes CDR1 SGHKS and CDR2 YYEKEE (reference sequence). The CDR3 extends over 14 amino acids. V was pared by 5 bases and J by 4 bases, with 6 bases of the junction left unmatched. The CDR3 DNA reads as TGTGCCAGCAGTCAGAACAGGGGAGGAAACACCATATATTTT. As protein: CASSQNRGGNTIYF.

V is TRBV28 and J is TRBJ1-1, with D unclear. Germline V lookup: CDR1 MDHEN, CDR2 SYDVKM. Trimming removed 6 bases from V and 0 bases from J, with 14 bases in between. This CDR3 region has 15 residues. As DNA, the CDR3 is TGTGCCAGCAGCCCCTCCCCAGCCATGAACACTGAAGCTTTCTTT. Translation: CASSPSPAMNTEAFF.

This clone occurred a few times. The V gene is TRBV7-6, the J gene TRBJ2-7, with D hard to call. The CDR3 is 15 amino acids. V was trimmed by 2 bases and J by 5 bases, leaving 16 bases between them. Per the germline V gene, CDR1 is SGHVS and CDR2 is FNYEAQ. The CDR3 DNA reads TGTGCCAGCAGCTTAACTGAGCGTGTATCGGACGAGCAGTACTTC. Its protein product is CASSLTERVSDEQYF.

The chain couples TRBV5-1 to TRBJ2-2; tentative D call: TRBD1 (6 bases). Trimming removed 6 bases from V and 6 bases from J, with 12 bases in between. In germline, CDR1 is SGHRS, CDR2 YFSETQ. This CDR3 has 13 amino acids. CDR3 sequence reads: CASINREAGELFF. In DNA form, the CDR3 reads TGCGCCAGCATCAACAGGGAAGCCGGGGAGCTGTTTTTT.

The chain recombines TRBV2 with TRBJ1-1; D unresolved. The V and J ends lost 6 bases and 1 base respectively, with 6 bases between them. The germline gives CDR1 SNHLY, CDR2 FYNNEI. CDR3 length: 12 amino acids. The CDR3 DNA reads as TGTGCCAGCAGGGCAGGGAACACTGAAGCTTTCTTT. Its translation is CASRAGNTEAFF.

The V and J genes are TRBV11-2 and TRBJ2-7; perhaps TRBD2 as D (6 bases). CDR3 length: 14 residues. The V gene lost 1 base and the J gene lost 3 bases, with 10 bases spanning the gap. CDR1 and CDR2 (germline): SGHAT, FQNNGV. DNA for the CDR3: TGTGCCAGCAGCTTAGTCGGTAGCGGCTACGAGCAGTACTTC. It encodes CASSLVGSGYEQYF.

The CDR3 spells CASRLQGAAGELFF. The CDR3 bases are TGTGCCAGCAGGCTACAGGGGGCGGCCGGGGAGCTGTTTTTT. The rearrangement uses TRBV6-5 and TRBJ2-2, with TRBD1 matching over 9 bases. Germline CDR1 MNHEY, CDR2 SVGAGI. There are 14 residues in the CDR3. The J segment lost 6 bases and the V segment lost 6 bases, leaving 5 bases of the junction unmatched.

This chain joins TRBV15 and TRBJ2-1; D is unclear. There are 14 residues in the CDR3. The V and J ends lost 0 bases and 5 bases respectively, with 8 bases between them. Germline loops: CDR1 LNHNV, CDR2 YYDKDF (reference sequence). Here the CDR3 reads CATSRDTYDNEQFF. The CDR3 DNA is TGTGCCACCAGCAGAGATACTTATGACAATGAGCAGTTCTTC.

The chain recombines TRBV15 with TRBJ2-7, with 9 bases lining up with TRBD2. V shed 1 base and J 3 bases; nucleotides not matched to a gene: 4. This CDR3 contains 15 residues. Germline CDR1 and CDR2: LNHNV and YYDKDF (reference sequence). The CDR3 DNA reads as TGTGCCACCAGCAGAGTTATTAGCGGGAGCTACGAGCAGTACTTC. Translated: CATSRVISGSYEQYF.

With respect to this clone: An end of the junction differs from the germline gene, which may be a read error. The genes are TRBV30 and TRBJ1-2; TRBD1 aligns across 7 bases. The germline CDR1 and CDR2 sequences are GTSNPN and SVGIG (reference sequence). The CDR3 runs to 12 residues. The CDR3 region is CARSRGRNGYTF. The CDR3 DNA reads as TGTGCCCGGAGTAGGGGGCGTAATGGCTACACCTTC.

CDR3 nucleotide sequence: TGTGCCAGCAGTGGACAGATCTCTGGAAACACCATATATTTT. It specifies CASSGQISGNTIYF. This chain connects TRBV2 to TRBJ1-3; perhaps TRBD1 as D (5 bases). V lost 4 bases, J lost 0 bases, and 7 bases lay in between. The CDR3 contains 14 residues. The V gene's germline CDR1 is SNHLY and CDR2 FYNNEI.